These 10 T cell receptor beta chains originate from one sample sequenced in a study of monozygotic twins with inflammatory bowel disease. TCRdb re-called the 5' RACE reads; every CDR3 protein appears as one record, without DNA. Its clone listing holds under 350,000 distinct CDR3 sequences. The sequenced material came from blood. Receptor source: a human donor with ulcerative colitis or Crohn's disease, or a healthy co-twin of an affected twin (not recorded which).

CDR3 loop: CASSLLQGRGSTGELFF. This chain joins TRBV7-2 and TRBJ2-2; no DNA is available, so the TRBD1 call from TCRdb remains unchecked. The germline V gene encodes CDR1 SGHTA and CDR2 FQGNSA. The CDR3 spans 17 residues.

The rearrangement joins TRBV28 to TRBJ2-4; TCRdb returns TRBD1, unconfirmable since there is no DNA. The length of the CDR3 is 16 residues. Per germline, CDR1 MDHEN and CDR2 SYDVKM. CDR3 residues: CASSTGTPVDKNIQYF.

J is TRBJ1-6 and V is TRBV18. Germline CDR1 is KGHSH and CDR2 is LQKENI. The CDR3 runs to 14 residues. The chain's CDR3 is CASSTDTAFSPLHF.

This chain links TRBV28 with TRBJ2-2. CDR3 length equals 13 residues. The germline V gene encodes CDR1 MDHEN and CDR2 SYDVKM. CDR3 sequence reads: CASSLISTGELFF.

The chain uses TRBV20-1 and TRBJ1-6. Germline CDR1 reads DFQATT; CDR2 reads SNEGSKA (reference sequence). This CDR3 contains 15 residues. The CDR3 region is CSARKGSSYNSPLHF.

V gene TRBV7-2 combines with J gene TRBJ2-5; TCRdb indicates TRBD2, and absent DNA this call remains unverified. Germline V gives CDR1 SGHTA, CDR2 FQGNSA. There are 15 residues in the CDR3. The CDR3 spells CASSLGGIGGETQYF.

V usage is TRBV19 and J usage is TRBJ1-5. This CDR3 is 15 amino acids long. From germline, CDR1 is LNHDA and CDR2 SQIVND (reference sequence). The CDR3 protein is CASSIGRILNQPQHF.

The J gene is TRBJ2-1, the V gene TRBV12-3 or TRBV12-4; without DNA, the TCRdb call of TRBD2 cannot be checked. The CDR3 length is 13 residues. The CDR3 reads CASSPSSGRPSFF.

The V gene is TRBV11-2, the J gene TRBJ2-1; with no DNA, the TCRdb D assignment of TRBD2 cannot be verified. The CDR3 has 15 residues. Germline V gene sequence: CDR1 SGHAT, CDR2 FQNNGV. CDR3 residues: CASSRGLAGVNEQFF.

The chain joins TRBV7-8 to TRBJ2-3; TCRdb's D gene call, TRBD1, goes unchecked for lack of DNA. Germline CDR1 is SGHVS and CDR2 is FQNEAQ. The CDR3 spans 15 residues. The CDR3 sequence: CASSSGGAITDTQYF.